The 25 T cell receptor beta chains below all came from one sample that was sequenced in a study of beta chain features in type 1 diabetes. Broader study findings: All four CD4+ subsets from Type 1 diabetes patients carried moderately but significantly shorter TCRB CDR3s.

These receptors have no known antigen. What was sequenced were expressed TCRB transcripts, since all of the isolated RNA had been reverse transcribed. TCRdb's copy holds only in-frame clones and misses some; the assay was immunoSEQ multiplex PCR. The data contain some 360,000 clones, over 9% of them seen just once; the ten biggest clones take up less than 0.65%. The sequenced sample was central memory CD4+ T cells from blood. These receptors came from a man younger than 40 with type 1 diabetes.

The V and J genes are TRBV28 and TRBJ2-7, with a possible D match to TRBD2 (6 bases). Between the trimmed V and J ends, which lost 6 bases and 3 bases, there was a span of 18 bases. Germline V gene lookup returns CDR1 MDHEN and CDR2 SYDVKM. The CDR3 loop spans 15 amino acids. The CDR3 sequence: CASSRRGGESYEQYF. The DNA for the CDR3 is TGTGCCAGCAGCCGGCGGGGCGGGGAGAGCTACGAGCAGTACTTC.

The table lists this clone with a few counts. The rearrangement joins TRBV28 to TRBJ2-1; 10 positions match TRBD1. Germline CDR1 and CDR2: MDHEN and SYDVKM. With V trimmed by 4 bases and J by 6 bases, 9 bases remained unmatched. The CDR3 contains 16 residues. CDR3 protein: CASSYFSGQGGNEQFF. CDR3 DNA sequence: TGTGCCAGCAGTTATTTTTCCGGACAGGGGGGCAATGAGCAGTTCTTC.

The chain employs TRBV12-5 and TRBJ2-1, with 10 bases identical to TRBD2. Germline V lookup: CDR1 LGHNT, CDR2 FRNRAP. The CDR3 is 16 amino acids. The V segment lost 0 bases and the J segment 7 bases; nucleotides outside the gene matches: 6. The CDR3 reads CASGLVASGSWNEQFF. CDR3 nucleotides: TGTGCTAGTGGTTTGGTCGCTAGCGGGAGTTGGAATGAGCAGTTCTTC.

The V and J genes are TRBV9 and TRBJ2-5; 7 nucleotides agree with TRBD2. Looked up from germline, CDR1 is SGDLS and CDR2 is YYNGEE. This CDR3 is 16 amino acids long. J lost 5 bases, V lost 4 bases, and 14 bases had no gene match. Written as DNA, the CDR3 is TGTGCCAGCAGCACACGTCGTGGGGGGGAGCATGAGACCCAGTACTTC. This translates into CASSTRRGGEHETQYF.

This clone turned up a few times. The junction departs from the called germline gene at one end, perhaps through a read error. In the same sample, other DNA sequences code for this CDR3. The chain joins TRBV6-5 to TRBJ1-1; TRBD1 might be the D (5 bases). Per the germline V gene, CDR1 is MNHEY and CDR2 is SVGAGI. This CDR3 comprises 14 residues. The DNA of the CDR3 is TGTGCCATCAGTGAGTCCGGGGGAAACACTGAAGCTTTCTTT. It yields the protein CAISESGGNTEAFF.

This clone was seen a single time. The sample holds other DNA sequences that translate to the same CDR3. The gene calls are TRBV6-5 and TRBJ1-1, with 7 bases identical to TRBD1. The V and J ends lost 5 bases and 1 base, in that order; junction bases with no gene match: 4. CDR1 and CDR2 from the germline V gene are MNHEY and SVGAGI. The CDR3 extends over 14 amino acids. The CDR3, as DNA: TGTGCCAGCAGTGACAGGGTGGGGAACACTGAAGCTTTCTTT. Residues: CASSDRVGNTEAFF.

There are a few counts of this clone. V and J are TRBV10-3 and TRBJ1-1; TRBD1 is a possible D gene (5 bases). The CDR3 consists of 13 residues. CDR1 is ENHRY and CDR2 is SYGVKD in the germline V gene. The germline V and J ends were trimmed by 4 bases and 6 bases, with 12 bases remaining between them. Here the CDR3 DNA reads TGTGCCATCAGTGTCGGGGGAACTGCTGAAGCTTTCTTT. This translates into CAISVGGTAEAFF.

This clone turned up a few times. Written as DNA, the CDR3 is TGTGCCAGCAGCCTAAGGCGGACTAGCGGTTCCTACAATGAGCAGTTCTTC. It specifies CASSLRRTSGSYNEQFF. The chain joins TRBV11-2 to TRBJ2-1; TRBD2 aligns across 10 bases. Per germline, CDR1 SGHAT and CDR2 FQNNGV. V lost 5 bases, J lost 1 base, and 8 bases stayed unmatched. CDR3 size: 17 residues.

Worth noting for this clone: This specimen includes other DNA sequences encoding the same CDR3. The chain is built from TRBV28 and TRBJ1-1, with D possibly being TRBD1 (6 bases). The CDR3 is 15 residues long. Germline assignment: CDR1 MDHEN and CDR2 SYDVKM. The V and J ends lost 6 bases and 3 bases respectively, with 17 bases between them. CDR3 bases: TGTGCCAGCAGCTCCGAGGGGGAGGGACACACTGAAGCTTTCTTT. Translating gives CASSSEGEGHTEAFF. The variable domain in full, with the rest retrieved from reference TRBV28 and TRBJ1-1, is DVKVTQSSRYLVKRTGEKVFLECVQDMDHENMFWYRQDPGLGLRLIYFSYDVKMKEKGDIPEGYSVSREKKERFSLILESASTNQTSMYLCASSSEGEGHTEAFFGQGTRLTVV.

This clone was observed a handful of times. This sequence joins TRBV27 and TRBJ2-7; 12 nucleotides line up with TRBD2. This CDR3 is 15 amino acids long. The V gene end was trimmed by 5 bases and the J gene end by 2 bases; junction bases not matched to a gene: 4. CDR1 is MNHEY, CDR2 SMNVEV, per germline (reference sequence). The CDR3 DNA reads TGTGCCAGCAGTATACTAGCGGGAGGCACCTACGAGCAGTACTTC. Translation: CASSILAGGTYEQYF.

This clone was observed a handful of times. The chain is built from TRBV30 and TRBJ2-3; D remains unclear. Trimming stripped 4 bases from V and 1 base from J, with 3 bases between. The CDR3 spans 11 residues. Germline V gene lookup returns CDR1 GTSNPN and CDR2 SVGIG (reference sequence). The CDR3 loop reads CAWTGTDTQYF. The CDR3 DNA reads TGTGCCTGGACGGGCACAGATACGCAGTATTTT.

The sample holds a few counts of this clone. V and J are TRBV18 and TRBJ2-7, with D perhaps TRBD1 (6 bases). V was cut by 2 bases and J by 6 bases, with 11 bases left in between. CDR3 length: 13 amino acids. CDR1 and CDR2 from the germline V gene are KGHSH and LQKENI. CDR3 protein: CASSPSDSSEQYF. CDR3 coding DNA: TGTGCCAGCTCACCATCGGACAGTTCCGAGCAGTACTTC.

This clone was detected only a few times. V is TRBV7-2 and J is TRBJ2-6; tentative D call: TRBD1 (5 bases). This CDR3 contains 16 residues. Germline CDR1 SGHTA, CDR2 FQGNSA. Trimming cost V 4 bases and J 0 bases, with 10 bases left between them. The CDR3 nucleotides read TGTGCCAGCAGCTCTGGACAAGCCTCTGGGGCCAACGTCCTGACTTTC. Residues: CASSSGQASGANVLTF.

This sequence joins TRBV6-5 and TRBJ1-2, with a tentative D call TRBD1 (5 bases). V lost 2 bases, J lost 3 bases, and 16 bases lay in between. Germline loops: CDR1 MNHEY, CDR2 SVGAGI. There are 16 residues in the CDR3. This CDR3 reads CASSYPAPLGDYGYTF. The CDR3 DNA reads as TGTGCCAGCAGTTACCCGGCCCCGCTGGGGGACTATGGCTACACCTTC.

This clone was recorded a few times. The chain has TRBV4-2 and TRBJ2-1; possible D gene TRBD2, 5 bases. The CDR3 is made up of 13 amino acids. Trimming removed 5 bases at V and 8 bases at J, with 13 bases between. The germline gives CDR1 LGHNA, CDR2 YNFKEQ. CDR3 protein: CASSFTLDDEQFF. The CDR3 nucleotides read TGTGCCAGCAGCTTCACACTAGACGATGAGCAGTTCTTC.

This rearrangement joins TRBV15 to TRBJ2-3; TRBD1 agrees at 10 bases. This CDR3 region has 16 residues. The V gene's germline CDR1 is LNHNV and CDR2 YYDKDF (reference sequence). Germline trimming cut 0 bases from V and 5 bases from J; bases unmatched to any gene: 5. For the CDR3, the DNA is TGTGCCACCAGCAGAGATGGGGGACAGGGGAAAGATACGCAGTATTTT. It is translated as CATSRDGGQGKDTQYF.

The table lists this clone with many counts. The genes are TRBV11-2 and TRBJ1-2, with D maybe TRBD1 (5 bases). Trimming removed 5 bases from V and 3 bases from J, with 10 bases in between. Germline assignment: CDR1 SGHAT and CDR2 FQNNGV. This CDR3 is 13 amino acids long. CDR3 sequence: CASSRQYDYGYTF. The DNA of the CDR3 is TGTGCCAGCAGCCGACAGTATGACTATGGCTACACCTTC.

This clone has only a few counts. The rearrangement uses TRBV30 and TRBJ2-4; 9 bases are shared with TRBD1. This CDR3 contains 15 residues. The germline V gene has CDR1 GTSNPN and CDR2 SVGIG (reference sequence). The trim removed 2 bases at V and 3 bases at J, leaving 5 bases unmatched. Here the CDR3 DNA reads TGTGCCTGGAGTAGCCGACAGGGGGACAAAAACATTCAGTACTTC. As protein: CAWSSRQGDKNIQYF.

The chain recombines TRBV5-6 with TRBJ2-7; D is uncertain. V was cut by 4 bases and J by 3 bases, with 11 bases left in between. Germline CDR1 reads SGHDT; CDR2 reads YYEEEE. This CDR3 is built from 13 residues. The DNA for the CDR3 is TGTGCCAGCAGCGGACCGATTAACTACGAGCAGTACTTC. Encoded protein: CASSGPINYEQYF.

This clone was counted ten times or more. V and J are TRBV14 and TRBJ2-2; TRBD1 matches 9 bases. The CDR3 totals 16 residues. Per germline, CDR1 SGHDN and CDR2 FVKESK. The junction had 8 bases not matched to a gene; V was cut back by 3 bases and J by 6 bases. The CDR3 DNA reads as TGTGCCAGCAGCCATGCGGGACAGGGCTTATCCGGGGAGCTGTTTTTT. Translating gives CASSHAGQGLSGELFF.

This clone showed up many times. This specimen includes other DNA sequences encoding the same CDR3. V usage is TRBV18 and J usage is TRBJ2-3; possibly TRBD1 for D (6 bases). Trimming removed 3 bases from V and 4 bases from J, with 8 bases in between. Germline V gene sequence: CDR1 KGHSH, CDR2 LQKENI. The CDR3 loop spans 13 amino acids. The DNA of the CDR3 is TGTGCCAGCTCACCCCCAGGGGCAGATACGCAGTATTTT. Encoded protein: CASSPPGADTQYF. The variable domain in full, completed from reference TRBV18 and TRBJ2-3, reads NAGVMQNPRHLVRRRGQEARLRCSPMKGHSHVYWYRQLPEEGLKFMVYLQKENIIDESGMPKERFSAEFPKEGPSILRIQQVVRGDSAAYFCASSPPGADTQYFGPGTRLTVL.

The chain is built from TRBV6-5 and TRBJ2-7; weak D call: TRBD2 (6 bases). Germline V gene sequence: CDR1 MNHEY, CDR2 SVGAGI. Trimming cost V 0 bases and J 5 bases, with 17 bases left between them. This CDR3 contains 16 residues. CDR3 bases: TGTGCCAGCAGTTACTCGGTAACTAGCCCATATGACGAGCAGTACTTC. It translates to CASSYSVTSPYDEQYF.

This clone was found many times. This chain joins TRBV25-1 and TRBJ2-5, with D unresolved. Per the germline V gene, CDR1 is MGHDK and CDR2 is SYGVNS. V gave up 5 bases and J gave up 2 bases, with 12 bases separating them. CDR3 size: 14 residues. CDR3 sequence reads: CASSTRAEQETQYF. The CDR3 bases are TGTGCCAGCAGTACCCGGGCGGAACAAGAGACCCAGTACTTC.

As to this clone: This same CDR3 is encoded by further DNA sequences in the sample. This chain joins TRBV6-5 and TRBJ1-3; no definite D call. The germline CDR1 and CDR2 sequences are MNHEY and SVGAGI. V lost 0 bases to trimming and J lost 1 base, with 4 bases between them. CDR3 length: 14 residues. The CDR3 DNA sequence: TGTGCCAGCAGTTACTCCGGGTCTGGAAACACCATATATTTT. Translated, it gives CASSYSGSGNTIYF.

This clone has a handful of counts. The gene calls are TRBV19 and TRBJ2-5, with a tentative D call TRBD1 (5 bases). The germline V gene encodes CDR1 LNHDA and CDR2 SQIVND (reference sequence). V lost 5 bases, J lost 1 base, and 8 bases lay in between. CDR3 length equals 13 residues. The chain's CDR3 is CASSGAGQETQYF. The CDR3 coding sequence is TGTGCCAGTAGTGGGGCAGGCCAAGAGACCCAGTACTTC.